The text below deals with one TCR beta chain. These data come from a study of blood T cell repertoires in COVID-19. V lost 0 bases and J lost 2; bases outside the gene matches: 2. Looked up from germline, CDR1 is SGHDT and CDR2 is YYEEEE. The CDR3 runs 15 residues. Measured with immunoSEQ multiplex PCR; TCRdb has only the in-frame clones, and not every one. The sample yields hundreds of thousands of clones, 85% seen once. V is TRBV5-6 and J is TRBJ1-2; 9 bases match TRBD1. This TCR was sampled from a woman aged 25 to 39 who had been exposed to COVID-19. The sample comprised PBMCs or T cells enriched from blood (not recorded which). The CDR3, as DNA: TGTGCCAGCAGCTTGGCCGGGACAGGGAACTATGGCTACACCTTC. Translation: CASSLAGTGNYGYTF.